This record concerns one T cell receptor (beta chain) sequence. The table came from immunoSEQ multiplex PCR; TCRdb's copy has only in-frame clones and leaves some out. The sample consists of fewer than 85,000 clones, just over 85% of them appearing once. The data are from a study of blood T cell repertoires in COVID-19. Study as a whole: Whether acute or convalescent, the COVID-19 samples came from the United States, Italy and Spain. Sources were T cells, B-cell-depleted T cells, or PBMCs; the material itself was cDNA or gDNA.

This clonotype was sampled from a human donor in a cohort sampled during active COVID-19. Sequencing used peripheral blood.

The CDR3 DNA is TGCGCCAGCAGCCCAAGGACAGGGGCCGACTATGGCTACACCTTC. Its protein product is CASSPRTGADYGYTF. V and J are TRBV5-1 and TRBJ1-2; 9 bases are a match to TRBD1. The CDR3 spans 15 residues. Trimming removed 4 bases from V and 3 bases from J; junction bases left unmatched: 7. Per the germline V gene, CDR1 is SGHRS and CDR2 is YFSETQ.